A selection of T cell receptor beta chains follows, all from one sample in a study of molecular identifiers for immune sequencing clone quantification. TCRdb used MiXCR to reprocess the PCR reads, holding one entry per CDR3 protein. The sample records some 320,000 distinct CDR3 sequences, about 21% being singletons. Sequencing was done on a sample of naive CD8+ T cells from blood, with Jurkat cell RNA spiked in. The receptors shown here come from a human donor in good health. Some libraries in this study had Jurkat cell RNA spiked in. CDR3s include the opening cysteine and the closing phenylalanine or tryptophan. A D gene is named only where the DNA matches it firmly. The size field is filled for only some rows; it gives once, few, many or a size class.

>many|TRBJ1-1|TRBD1|TRBV20-1
CSADRGETEAFF
TGCAGTGCCGACAGGGGAGAAACTGAAGCTTTCTTT
>many|TRBJ2-5|.|TRBV12-3/TRBV12-4
CASSLARGLGETQYF
TGTGCCAGCAGTTTAGCGCGGGGCCTGGGGGAGACCCAGTACTTC
>.|TRBJ1-4|.|TRBV4-1
CASSPTGGSSNEKLFF
TGCGCCAGCAGCCCTACCGGGGGAAGCTCTAATGAAAAACTGTTTTTT
>.|TRBJ1-4|TRBD1|TRBV5-1
CTSSLANTGGDEKLFF
TGCACCAGCAGCTTGGCAAATACAGGGGGCGACGAAAAACTGTTTTTT
>.|TRBJ2-2|TRBD2|TRBV7-8
CASTLHGGAPDANTGELFF
TGTGCCAGCACCCTTCACGGGGGGGCCCCGGACGCTAACACCGGGGAGCTGTTTTTT
>many|TRBJ1-3|TRBD1|TRBV7-6
CASSTGTGYSGNTIYF
TGTGCCAGCAGCACCGGGACAGGGTACTCTGGAAACACCATATATTTT
>.|TRBJ2-3|TRBD2|TRBV30
CARSSSGRTDTQYF
TGTGCCAGGAGCTCTAGCGGGAGGACAGATACGCAGTATTTT
>.|TRBJ2-7|TRBD1|TRBV11-2
CATGQAGSYEQYF
TGTGCCACCGGACAGGCAGGGTCCTACGAGCAGTACTTC
>many|TRBJ1-6|TRBD1|TRBV4-1
CASSQFGTGESPLHF
TGCGCCAGCAGCCAATTCGGGACAGGGGAATCACCCCTCCACTTT
>few|TRBJ1-1|.|TRBV5-6
CASTADEDFMSTEAFF
TGTGCCAGCACCGCAGATGAAGACTTCATGAGCACTGAAGCTTTCTTT
>.|TRBJ2-3|.|TRBV27
CASSPLRMDTQYF
TGTGCCAGCAGTCCCCTCCGTATGGATACGCAGTATTTT
>few|TRBJ2-7|.|TRBV12-5
CASPLKSRTNSYEQYF
TGTGCTAGCCCCCTGAAGTCCCGGACAAATTCCTACGAGCAGTACTTC